These 20 T cell receptor beta chains came from one sample sequenced in a study of T-cell memory formation after mild COVID-19. A single record per CDR3 protein comes from TCRdb applying MiXCR to the 5' RACE reads. This table holds fewer than 140,000 distinct CDR3 sequences, approximately 17% found once. Source material: PBMCs or a T cell subset sorted from them (not recorded which). The receptors originated from an adult woman who had mild COVID-19 (a few samples of this study predate the infection). Cell type and time point are not known.

V and J are TRBV4-3 and TRBJ2-1, with D unclear. Germline V gene sequence: CDR1 LGHNA, CDR2 YSLEER. This CDR3 contains 14 residues. V was clipped by 6 bases and J by 0 bases, with 9 bases between them. In DNA, the CDR3 is TGCGCCAGCAGTCCTATTAGCTCCTACAATGAGCAGTTCTTC. Its translation is CASSPISSYNEQFF.

The table lists this clonotype with many counts. The chain is built from TRBV7-6 and TRBJ2-7, with 10 bases matching TRBD1. After removal of 2 bases from V and 4 bases from J, the junction contained 5 bases not matched to a gene. CDR1 SGHVS and CDR2 FNYEAQ come from the germline V gene. The CDR3 is 15 residues long. DNA for the CDR3: TGTGCCAGCAGCTTACCGGGACAGGGGCCATACGAGCAGTACTTC. This gives the protein CASSLPGQGPYEQYF.

Only a few counts were recorded for this clonotype. V is TRBV7-2 and J is TRBJ2-1; the match to TRBD2 covers 8 bases. After removal of 5 bases from V and 4 bases from J, the junction contained 7 bases not matched to a gene. Germline V gives CDR1 SGHTA, CDR2 FQGNSA. This CDR3 has 15 residues. The CDR3 nucleotides read TGTGCCAGCAGCCCGAAGCGGGAGTGGTACAATGAGCAGTTCTTC. Its protein product is CASSPKREWYNEQFF.

The V call is TRBV7-9, the J call TRBJ1-2; tentative D call: TRBD1 (5 bases). The CDR3 loop spans 15 amino acids. Germline values: CDR1 SEHNR, CDR2 FQNEAQ (reference sequence). The V end lost 2 bases, the J end lost 2 bases, and 12 bases lay between the germline ends. The CDR3 DNA sequence: TGTGCCAGCAGCTTACAAGTGGGGGAAAACTATGGCTACACCTTC. Amino acids: CASSLQVGENYGYTF.

This clonotype was found a few times. The V and J genes are TRBV24-1 and TRBJ2-7; a weak D match, TRBD1 (6 bases). CDR1 and CDR2 from the germline V gene are KGHDR and SFDVKD. Trimming pared 4 bases from V and 3 bases from J, leaving 6 bases between. The CDR3 has 12 residues. The chain's CDR3 is CATSETGYEQYF. In nucleotides, the CDR3 is TGTGCCACCAGTGAGACAGGCTACGAGCAGTACTTC.

This clonotype was seen a handful of times. The CDR3 DNA reads TGTGCCAGCAGCTTAGGGGGAGGGGGGGACGAGCAGTACTTC. It translates to CASSLGGGGDEQYF. The V call is TRBV7-8, the J call TRBJ2-7; TRBD2 might be the D (7 bases). V lost 1 base to trimming and J lost 5 bases, with 12 bases between them. The CDR3 is made up of 14 amino acids. Germline CDR1 SGHVS, CDR2 FQNEAQ.

The chain carries TRBV12-3 or TRBV12-4 and TRBJ1-1; no reliable D call. The CDR3 spans 16 residues. Trimming took 5 bases from V and 0 from J, leaving 16 bases between them. CDR3 region: CASSAGRGPLNTEAFF. The CDR3 coding sequence is TGTGCCAGCAGTGCCGGGCGAGGCCCCCTGAACACTGAAGCTTTCTTT.

This clonotype was counted only a few times. V usage is TRBV7-9 and J usage is TRBJ2-1; no firm D call. The germline V gene has CDR1 SEHNR and CDR2 FQNEAQ (reference sequence). The CDR3 length is 15 residues. Trimming removed 3 bases at V and 6 bases at J, with 15 bases between. CDR3: CASSFPVSRRNEQFF. CDR3 sequence (DNA): TGTGCCAGCAGCTTCCCCGTCAGCAGACGCAATGAGCAGTTCTTC.

The chain is built from TRBV13 and TRBJ1-2; possibly TRBD1 for D (5 bases). Germline values: CDR1 PRHDT, CDR2 FYEKMQ (reference sequence). The CDR3 is 14 residues long. Trimming took off 9 bases at V and 6 bases at J, with 20 bases between the two ends. The DNA of the CDR3 is TGTGCCAGTAATACCCCACCCGGGGCCGATGGCTACACCTTC. This translates into CASNTPPGADGYTF.

This clonotype was seen many times. The chain employs TRBV20-1 and TRBJ1-5; D is unclear. Germline V gene sequence: CDR1 DFQATT, CDR2 SNEGSKA (reference sequence). The CDR3 is 16 residues long. Trimming cost V 1 base and J 0 bases, with 13 bases left between them. The CDR3 DNA reads as TGCAGTGCTAGAGTAAGGACTGATACTAGCAATCAGCCCCAGCATTTT. It specifies CSARVRTDTSNQPQHF.

The chain joins TRBV7-9 to TRBJ2-1; tentatively, D is TRBD1 (6 bases). Trimming took off 8 bases at V and 6 bases at J, with 14 bases between the two ends. This CDR3 has 13 residues. Germline CDR1 and CDR2: SEHNR and FQNEAQ (reference sequence). CDR3 protein: CASSKTGSNEQFF. The CDR3 DNA sequence: TGTGCCAGCTCCAAAACAGGGTCCAATGAGCAGTTCTTC. Based on the CDR3 plus reference TRBV7-9 and TRBJ2-1, the full variable domain is DTGVSQNPRHKITKRGQNVTFRCDPISEHNRLYWYRQTLGQGPEFLTYFQNEAQLEKSRLLSDRFSAERPKGSFSTLEIQRTEQGDSAMYLCASSKTGSNEQFFGPGTRLTVL.

This clonotype was detected only a few times. The chain's CDR3 is CSVEDSGPEQYF. In DNA form, the CDR3 reads TGCAGCGTTGAAGATAGTGGTCCCGAGCAGTACTTC. V usage is TRBV29-1 and J usage is TRBJ2-7; D gene uncertain. This CDR3 is 12 amino acids long. The V end lost 0 bases, the J end lost 6 bases, and 9 bases lay between the germline ends. Germline V lookup: CDR1 SQVTM, CDR2 ANQGSEA.

The rearrangement joins TRBV6-4 to TRBJ2-1, with 12 bases identical to TRBD2. Losses at the gene ends were 4 bases for V and 10 bases for J; bases not matched to a gene: 2. The CDR3 is made up of 13 amino acids. Germline lookup yields CDR1 MRHNA and CDR2 SNTAGT. The CDR3 sequence: CASSVTSGGEQFF. CDR3 nucleotide sequence: TGTGCCAGCAGTGTTACTAGCGGGGGGGAGCAGTTCTTC.

A few counts support this clonotype. The CDR3 DNA reads TGTGCCAGCAGCTTAGCAGACAGCGTTGAGCAGTTCTTC. Protein product: CASSLADSVEQFF. This chain joins TRBV7-8 and TRBJ2-1; maybe TRBD1 (5 bases). The ends were cut back, 0 bases at V and 9 bases at J, with 9 bases in the middle. CDR1 is SGHVS and CDR2 is FQNEAQ in the germline V gene. The CDR3 consists of 13 residues.

The rearrangement joins TRBV2 to TRBJ2-1; D gene uncertain. The CDR3 consists of 12 residues. The V gene's germline CDR1 is SNHLY and CDR2 FYNNEI. V was pared by 7 bases and J by 6 bases, with 10 bases between. The CDR3 here is CASNPTGNEQFF. The CDR3 bases are TGTGCCAGCAATCCGACTGGCAATGAGCAGTTCTTC.

CDR3 coding DNA: TGCAGCGTTGAGGGAGACAGGGGTGGCTACACCTTC. Residues: CSVEGDRGGYTF. The rearrangement uses TRBV29-1 and TRBJ1-2; 8 bases are shared with TRBD1. This CDR3 is built from 12 residues. J gave up 7 bases and V 3 bases, and 4 bases lay outside the gene matches. CDR1 and CDR2 (germline): SQVTM, ANQGSEA.

This clonotype was counted a few times. The chain uses TRBV29-1 and TRBJ2-5; tentative D call: TRBD1 (5 bases). The V end was cut by 5 bases, the J end by 2 bases, with 12 bases between. This CDR3 region has 13 residues. Germline CDR1 SQVTM, CDR2 ANQGSEA. CDR3 loop: CSVLTENQETQYF. The DNA for the CDR3 is TGCAGCGTTCTGACAGAAAATCAAGAGACCCAGTACTTC.

This clonotype was seen a handful of times. The chain couples TRBV6-5 to TRBJ2-5; 8 nucleotides agree with TRBD1. After removal of 2 bases from V and 5 bases from J, the junction contained 7 bases not matched to a gene. Germline V gives CDR1 MNHEY, CDR2 SVGAGI. CDR3 length equals 15 residues. The CDR3: CASSYPTGEGETQYF. The DNA for the CDR3 is TGTGCCAGCAGTTACCCGACAGGGGAAGGGGAGACCCAGTACTTC.

A few counts support this clonotype. The rearrangement links TRBV7-6 to TRBJ2-2; 7 bases align to TRBD1. This CDR3 has 15 amino acids. Germline CDR1 is SGHVS and CDR2 is FNYEAQ. V was clipped by 5 bases and J by 0 bases; unmatched bases: 3. CDR3 protein: CASSGTETNTGELFF. CDR3 in DNA: TGTGCCAGCAGCGGGACAGAGACGAACACCGGGGAGCTGTTTTTT.

This clonotype has only one observation. The chain combines TRBV2 with TRBJ2-5, with D perhaps being TRBD1 or TRBD2 (6 bases each). The CDR3 is 15 amino acids. CDR1 is SNHLY, CDR2 FYNNEI, per germline. V was cut by 0 bases and J by 5 bases, with 13 bases left in between. CDR3 DNA sequence: TGTGCCAGCAGTGAAGCGTTGGGGGGCTGGGAGACCCAGTACTTC. Encoded protein: CASSEALGGWETQYF.